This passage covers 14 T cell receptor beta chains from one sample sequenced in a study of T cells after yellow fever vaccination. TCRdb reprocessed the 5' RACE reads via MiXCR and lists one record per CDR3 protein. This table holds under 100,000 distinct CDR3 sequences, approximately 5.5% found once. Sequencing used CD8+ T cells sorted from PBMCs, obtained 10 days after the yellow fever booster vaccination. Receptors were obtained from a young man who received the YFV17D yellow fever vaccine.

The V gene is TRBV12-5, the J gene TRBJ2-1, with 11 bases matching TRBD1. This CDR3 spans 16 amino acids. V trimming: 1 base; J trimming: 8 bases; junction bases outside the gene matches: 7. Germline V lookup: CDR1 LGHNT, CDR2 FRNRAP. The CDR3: CASGLDVGQGAYEQFF. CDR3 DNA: TGTGCTAGTGGTTTGGACGTAGGACAGGGGGCCTATGAGCAGTTCTTC.

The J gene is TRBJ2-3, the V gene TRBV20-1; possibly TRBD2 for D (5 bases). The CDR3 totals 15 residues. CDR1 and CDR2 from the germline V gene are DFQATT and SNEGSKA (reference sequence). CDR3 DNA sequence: TGCAGCGCAGATAACGGGGTTCGTTTCGGGGATACGCAGTATTTT. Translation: CSADNGVRFGDTQYF.

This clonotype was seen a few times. CDR3 in amino acids: CASSLVSSGLQETQYF. The CDR3, as DNA: TGTGCCAGCAGTTTGGTCTCTAGCGGCCTCCAAGAGACCCAGTACTTC. The gene calls are TRBV12-3 or TRBV12-4 and TRBJ2-5, with 7 positions matching TRBD2. The CDR3 covers 16 residues. The junction had 8 bases not matched to a gene; V was cut back by 3 bases and J by 1 base.

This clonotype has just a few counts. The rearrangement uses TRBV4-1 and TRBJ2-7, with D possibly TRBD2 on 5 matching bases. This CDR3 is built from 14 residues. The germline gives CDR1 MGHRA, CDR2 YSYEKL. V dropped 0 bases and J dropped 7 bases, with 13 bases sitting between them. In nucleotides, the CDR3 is TGCGCCAGCAGCCAAGACCCATTCCCGGGGGAGCAGTACGTC. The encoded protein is CASSQDPFPGEQYV.

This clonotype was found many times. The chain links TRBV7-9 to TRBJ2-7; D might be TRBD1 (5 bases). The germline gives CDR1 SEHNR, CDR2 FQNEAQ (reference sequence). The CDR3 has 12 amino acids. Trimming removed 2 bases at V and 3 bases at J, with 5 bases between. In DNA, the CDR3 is TGTGCCAGCAGCTTAAGGGGCTACGAGCAGTACGTC. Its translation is CASSLRGYEQYV.

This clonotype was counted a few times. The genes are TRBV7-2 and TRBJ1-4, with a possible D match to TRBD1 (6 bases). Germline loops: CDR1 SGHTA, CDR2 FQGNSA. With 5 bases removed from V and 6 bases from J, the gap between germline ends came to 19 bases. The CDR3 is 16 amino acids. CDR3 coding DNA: TGTGCCAGCAGCCCCGGCGGGCAGGGGACGTATGAAAAACTGTTTTTT. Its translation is CASSPGGQGTYEKLFF.

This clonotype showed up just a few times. The CDR3 loop is CASSEGVWKVGEQFF. DNA of the CDR3: TGTGCCAGCAGCGAAGGAGTATGGAAGGTTGGTGAGCAGTTCTTC. The V gene is TRBV7-9, the J gene TRBJ2-1; D not resolved. Germline CDR1 reads SEHNR; CDR2 reads FQNEAQ (reference sequence). The CDR3 loop spans 15 amino acids. V was trimmed by 5 bases and J by 9 bases, leaving 20 bases between them.

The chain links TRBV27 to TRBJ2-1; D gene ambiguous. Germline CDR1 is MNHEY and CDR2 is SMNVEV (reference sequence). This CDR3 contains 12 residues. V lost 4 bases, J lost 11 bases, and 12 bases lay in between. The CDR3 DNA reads TGTGCCAGCAGTTCAAACCGAGCTCAGCAGTTCTTC. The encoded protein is CASSSNRAQQFF.

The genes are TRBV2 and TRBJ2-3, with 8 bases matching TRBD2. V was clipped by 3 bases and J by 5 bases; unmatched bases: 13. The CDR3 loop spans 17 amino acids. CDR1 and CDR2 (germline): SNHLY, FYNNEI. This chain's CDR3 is CASSELVAGGQEDTQYF. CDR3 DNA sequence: TGTGCCAGCAGTGAGCTCGTTGCGGGGGGCCAGGAAGATACGCAGTATTTT. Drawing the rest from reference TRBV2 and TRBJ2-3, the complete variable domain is EPEVTQTPSHQVTQMGQEVILRCVPISNHLYFYWYRQILGQKVEFLVSFYNNEISEKSEIFDDQFSVERPDGSNFTLKIRSTKLEDSAMYFCASSELVAGGQEDTQYFGPGTRLTVL.

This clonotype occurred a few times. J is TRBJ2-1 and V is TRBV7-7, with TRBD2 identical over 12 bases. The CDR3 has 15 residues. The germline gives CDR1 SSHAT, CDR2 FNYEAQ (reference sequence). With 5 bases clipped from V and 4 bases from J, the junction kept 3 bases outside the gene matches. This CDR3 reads CASSRTSGVYNEQFF. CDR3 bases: TGTGCCAGCAGCAGGACTAGCGGGGTTTACAATGAGCAGTTCTTC.

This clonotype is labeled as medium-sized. The CDR3 loop reads CASNLAWGSHEQFF. CDR3 nucleotides: TGTGCCAGCAACCTAGCTTGGGGATCTCATGAGCAGTTCTTC. The rearrangement uses TRBV5-5 and TRBJ2-1, with D perhaps TRBD2 (5 bases). Trimming took off 6 bases at V and 8 bases at J, with 18 bases between the two ends. Germline V lookup: CDR1 SGHKS, CDR2 YYEKEE (reference sequence). The CDR3 spans 14 residues. Together with reference TRBV5-5 and TRBJ2-1, the CDR3 gives the full variable domain: DAGVTQSPTHLIKTRGQQVTLRCSPISGHKSVSWYQQVLGQGPQFIFQYYEKEERGRGNFPDRFSARQFPNYSSELNVNALLLGDSALYLCASNLAWGSHEQFFGPGTRLTVL.

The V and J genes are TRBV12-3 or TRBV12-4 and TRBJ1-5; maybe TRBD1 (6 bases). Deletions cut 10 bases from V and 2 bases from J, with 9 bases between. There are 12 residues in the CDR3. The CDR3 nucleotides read TGTGCCACGAGACAGGGCAATCAGCCCCAGCATTTT. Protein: CATRQGNQPQHF.

CDR3 coding DNA: TGTGCCAGCATGGGCAAAAACATTCAGTACTTC. This translates into CASMGKNIQYF. The chain employs TRBV11-2 and TRBJ2-4; D not certain. The length of the CDR3 is 11 residues. The V and J ends lost 7 bases and 3 bases respectively, with 4 bases between them. Germline V gene sequence: CDR1 SGHAT, CDR2 FQNNGV.

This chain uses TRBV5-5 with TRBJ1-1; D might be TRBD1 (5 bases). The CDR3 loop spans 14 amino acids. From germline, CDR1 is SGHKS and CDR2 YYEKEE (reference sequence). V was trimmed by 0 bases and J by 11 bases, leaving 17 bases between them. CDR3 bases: TGTGCCAGCAGCTTGGCCTTACCGGGGGGAGAGGCTTTCTTT. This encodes CASSLALPGGEAFF.